This T cell receptor (beta chain) was recovered during a study of T cell clonality in common variable immunodeficiency. Study-wide points: Fewer deletions and N-nucleotide insertions were reportedly seen in common variable immunodeficiency TCR beta sequences.

This clone appeared many times. The antigen remains unidentified. The CDR3 end is not reached by the read, which stops 3 residues before it; the germline J gene fills it in. Both groups were predominantly of Caucasian heritage. Assay: immunoSEQ multiplex PCR; the TCRdb copy retains only in-frame clones and omits some. The table lists 50,000 to 60,000 clones, no singletons, with roughly 0.83% in the top ten. The CDR3 contains 14 residues. The germline V gene has CDR1 SGHNT and CDR2 YYREEE (reference sequence). V was pared by 1 base and J by 3 bases, with 7 bases between. The chain combines TRBV5-4 with TRBJ1-4, with no clear D. The sequenced sample was peripheral blood mononuclear cells. The source of this sequence is a person aged 18 to 75 in good health. The CDR3 bases that were read are TGTGCCAGCAGCTTGTGGCAGTCTAATGAAAAA. It encodes CASSLWQSNEK. The CDR3 in its entirety is CASSLWQSNEKLFF.